The T cell receptor (beta chain) described here comes from a study of blood T cell repertoires in COVID-19. Looking at the study overall: The United States, Italy and Spain supplied acute and convalescent COVID-19 samples. The cDNA or gDNA used as material had been derived from T cells, B-cell-depleted T cells, or PBMCs.

With V trimmed by 2 bases and J by 0 bases, 6 bases remained unmatched. CDR1 SGHRS and CDR2 YFSETQ come from the germline V gene. The CDR3 has 17 residues. Only in-frame clones appear in the TCRdb table, and some are missing; sequencing was by immunoSEQ multiplex PCR. This sample has a few hundred thousand clones, with 90% found just once. This clone was counted a few times. This chain connects TRBV5-1 to TRBJ1-4; 8 nucleotides align to TRBD1. The clonotype comes from a man between 18 and 35 years old who had recovered from COVID-19. The specimen was PBMCs or T cells enriched from blood (not recorded which). The DNA for the CDR3 is TGCGCCAGCAGCTTCACAGGGGGGCCTGCAACTAATGAAAAACTGTTTTTT. Its protein is CASSFTGGPATNEKLFF.